This is a list of T cell receptor beta chains from one sample in a study of OX40 agonist ivuxolimab in advanced cancers. TCRdb's copy holds only in-frame clones and misses some; the assay was immunoSEQ multiplex PCR. The data hold 15,000 to 16,000 clones, with roughly 77% observed a single time. The specimen was CD4+ or CD8+ T cells sorted from blood, collected in a trial of the OX40 agonist ivuxolimab. Every receptor here comes from an adult with an advanced solid tumor such as melanoma, head and neck, liver or kidney cancer. CDR3s include the opening cysteine and the closing phenylalanine or tryptophan. The D gene is left open where the match is weak. Expanded clones get a size class; other rows say once, few or many, or leave the size out.

D gene	V gene	clone size	J gene	CDR3 DNA	CDR3 protein
-	TRBV29-1	once	TRBJ1-2	TGCAGCGTTGAGGGTTTAGGCTATGGCTACACCTTC	CSVEGLGYGYTF
TRBD2	TRBV9	-	TRBJ2-3	TGTGCCAGCAGCGCCTCCGGGACTAGGGTTCCAGATACGCAGTATTTT	CASSASGTRVPDTQYF
-	TRBV10-1	-	TRBJ2-7	TGCGCCAGCAGAGGCCTAACCAGGCCGTACGAGCAGTACTTC	CASRGLTRPYEQYF
-	TRBV9	-	TRBJ2-5	TGTGCCAGCAGCGCAGGGGCTCCTTCCGAAACCCAGTACTTC	CASSAGAPSETQYF
-	TRBV12-5	-	TRBJ2-1	TGTGCTAGTGGTTTGAGTTTCGATGAGCAGTTCTTC	CASGLSFDEQFF
-	TRBV6-5	many	TRBJ2-7	TGTGCCAGCAGTTACTCGGACGAGCAGTACTTC	CASSYSDEQYF
TRBD1	TRBV2	-	TRBJ2-7	TGTGCCAGCAAGACAGGGGGCGCCGGATACGAGCAGTACTTC	CASKTGGAGYEQYF
-	TRBV6-5	-	TRBJ1-1	TGTGCCAGCAGTTACTCGACGAACACTGAAGCTTTCTTT	CASSYSTNTEAFF
-	TRBV19	-	TRBJ2-2	TGTGCCAGTAGTATCCTGGTTACGAACACCGGGGAGCTGTTTTTT	CASSILVTNTGELFF
-	TRBV7-9	few	TRBJ2-1	TGTGCCAGCAGCGCCGTACTAGCTTGGCAGTTCTTC	CASSAVLAWQFF
-	TRBV7-9	medium-sized	TRBJ2-2	TGTGCCAGCAGCTTACCAGACACCAACACCGGGGAGCTGTTTTTT	CASSLPDTNTGELFF
TRBD2	TRBV28	-	TRBJ2-1	TGTGCCAGCAGTTTATCCCTCTTCCTTCTAGCGGGAGGGCCGGATGAGCAGTTCTTC	CASSLSLFLLAGGPDEQFF
-	TRBV9	-	TRBJ1-1	TGTGCCAGCAGCGCGGACAGGAACACTGAAGCTTTCTTT	CASSADRNTEAFF
TRBD1	TRBV5-4	-	TRBJ1-5	TGTGCCAGCAGCTTTAACAGGGGAGGCCAGCCCCAGCATTTT	CASSFNRGGQPQHF
TRBD2	TRBV9	-	TRBJ2-5	TGTGCCAGCAGTGTGAGCGGGAGGGGAGCGGAGACCCAGTACTTC	CASSVSGRGAETQYF
TRBD2	TRBV13	-	TRBJ2-3	TGTGCCAGCAGCTCCTCCCAGGGACTAGCGGTTGGAGATACGCAGTATTTT	CASSSSQGLAVGDTQYF
-	TRBV7-9	-	TRBJ2-5	TGTGCCAGCAGCTTAGGTGTGCAGGCTCAAGAGACCCAGTACTTC	CASSLGVQAQETQYF
TRBD1	TRBV4-3	-	TRBJ2-2	TGCGCCAGCAGCCAGGACAGGGGGCGGATCACCGGGGAGCTGTTTTTT	CASSQDRGRITGELFF
-	TRBV29-1	-	TRBJ2-2	TGCAGCGTTGTAAGAGGGAACACCGGGGAGCTGTTTTTT	CSVVRGNTGELFF
TRBD1	TRBV7-2	-	TRBJ1-5	TGTGCCAGCAGCTTAGGACAGGGTAATCAGCCCCAGCATTTT	CASSLGQGNQPQHF